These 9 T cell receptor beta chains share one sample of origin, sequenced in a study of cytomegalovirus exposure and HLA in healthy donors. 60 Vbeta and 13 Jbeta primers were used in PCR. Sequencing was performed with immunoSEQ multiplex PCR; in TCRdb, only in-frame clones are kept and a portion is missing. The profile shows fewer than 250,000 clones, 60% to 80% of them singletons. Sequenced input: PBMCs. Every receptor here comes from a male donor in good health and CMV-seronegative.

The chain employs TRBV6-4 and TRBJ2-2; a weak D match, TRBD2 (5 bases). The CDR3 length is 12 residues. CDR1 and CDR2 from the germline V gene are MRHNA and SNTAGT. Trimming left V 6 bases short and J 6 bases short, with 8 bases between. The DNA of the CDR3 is TGTGCCAGCAGGGGGAGCGCCGGGGAGCTGTTTTTT. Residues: CASRGSAGELFF.

CDR3 coding DNA: TGTGCCAGCAGCCTCGGGACAGCCCTAACCAATTCACCCCTCCACTTT. This encodes CASSLGTALTNSPLHF. J is TRBJ1-6 and V is TRBV5-4, with 7 nucleotides matching TRBD1. The germline CDR1 and CDR2 sequences are SGHNT and YYREEE (reference sequence). V was clipped by 4 bases and J by 7 bases; unmatched bases: 11. The CDR3 runs 16 residues.

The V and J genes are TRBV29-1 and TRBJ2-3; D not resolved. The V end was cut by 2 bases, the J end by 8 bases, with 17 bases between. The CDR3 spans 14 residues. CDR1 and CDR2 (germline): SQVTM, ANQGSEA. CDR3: CSVELDVGSGTQYF. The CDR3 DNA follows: TGCAGCGTTGAACTCGACGTAGGATCGGGTACGCAGTATTTT.

In nucleotides, the CDR3 is TGTGCCAGCAGCTTGGGAGGCGGTTCGGTGACTCAGCCCCAGCATTTT. Translation: CASSLGGGSVTQPQHF. The chain employs TRBV5-4 and TRBJ1-5, with D unresolved. The germline V gene encodes CDR1 SGHNT and CDR2 YYREEE (reference sequence). The CDR3 covers 16 residues. Trimming left V 0 bases short and J 6 bases short, with 16 bases between.

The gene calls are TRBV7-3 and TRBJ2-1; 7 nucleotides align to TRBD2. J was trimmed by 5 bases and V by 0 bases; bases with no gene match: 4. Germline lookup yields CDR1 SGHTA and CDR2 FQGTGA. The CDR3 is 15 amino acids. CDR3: CASSLTSGTNNEQFF. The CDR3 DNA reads TGTGCCAGCAGCTTAACGTCCGGGACTAACAATGAGCAGTTCTTC.

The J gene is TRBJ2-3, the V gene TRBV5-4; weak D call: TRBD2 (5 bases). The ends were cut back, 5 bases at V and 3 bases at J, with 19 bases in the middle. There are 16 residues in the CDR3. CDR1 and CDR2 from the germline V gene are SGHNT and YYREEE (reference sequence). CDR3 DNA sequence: TGTGCCAGCAGTGGGGAGCCAAATCGCGAGACAGATACGCAGTATTTT. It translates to CASSGEPNRETDTQYF.

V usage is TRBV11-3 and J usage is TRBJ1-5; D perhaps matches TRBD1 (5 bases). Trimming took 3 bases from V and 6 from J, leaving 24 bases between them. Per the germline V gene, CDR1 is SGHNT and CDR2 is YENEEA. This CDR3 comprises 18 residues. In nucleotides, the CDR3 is TGTGCCAGCAGCTTTTGCCCTCTAGTGGGGCCCGGGGGTCAGCCCCAGCATTTT. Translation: CASSFCPLVGPGGQPQHF. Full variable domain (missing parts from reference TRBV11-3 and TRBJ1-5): EAGVVQSPRYKIIEKKQPVAFWCNPISGHNTLYWYLQNLGQGPELLIRYENEEAVDDSQLPKDRFSAERLKGVDSTLKIQPAELGDSAVYLCASSFCPLVGPGGQPQHFGDGTRLSIL.

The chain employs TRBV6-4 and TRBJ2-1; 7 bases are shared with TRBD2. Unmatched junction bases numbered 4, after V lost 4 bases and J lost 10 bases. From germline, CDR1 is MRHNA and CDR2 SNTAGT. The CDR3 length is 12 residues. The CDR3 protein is CASSGAAGEQFF. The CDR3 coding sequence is TGTGCCAGCAGTGGGGCAGCGGGAGAGCAGTTCTTC.

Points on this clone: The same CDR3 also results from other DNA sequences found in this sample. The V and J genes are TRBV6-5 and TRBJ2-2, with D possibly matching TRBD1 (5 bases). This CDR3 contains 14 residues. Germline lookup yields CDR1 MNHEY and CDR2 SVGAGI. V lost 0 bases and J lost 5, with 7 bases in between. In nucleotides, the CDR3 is TGTGCCAGCAGTTACTCCCCAGGGACCGGGGAGCTGTTTTTT. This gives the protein CASSYSPGTGELFF.